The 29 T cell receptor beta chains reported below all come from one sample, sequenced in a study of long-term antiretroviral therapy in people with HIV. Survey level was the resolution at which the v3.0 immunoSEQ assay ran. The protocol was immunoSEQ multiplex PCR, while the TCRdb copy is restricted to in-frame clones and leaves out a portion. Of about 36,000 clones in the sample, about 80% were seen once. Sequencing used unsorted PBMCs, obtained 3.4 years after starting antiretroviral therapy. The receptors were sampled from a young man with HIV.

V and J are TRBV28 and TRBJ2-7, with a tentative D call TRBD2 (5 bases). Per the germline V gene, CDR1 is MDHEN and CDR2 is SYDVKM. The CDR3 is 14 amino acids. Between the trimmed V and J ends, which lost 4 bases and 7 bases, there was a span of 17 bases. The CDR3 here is CASSSPGLGREQYF. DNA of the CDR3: TGTGCCAGCAGTTCCCCCGGACTTGGGCGGGAGCAGTACTTC.

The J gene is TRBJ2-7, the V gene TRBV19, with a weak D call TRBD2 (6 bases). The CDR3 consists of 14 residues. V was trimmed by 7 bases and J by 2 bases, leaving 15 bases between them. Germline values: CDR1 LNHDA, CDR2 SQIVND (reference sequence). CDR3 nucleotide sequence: TGTGCCAGTACCCCAACTGGAGGGACCTACGAGCAGTACTTC. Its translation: CASTPTGGTYEQYF.

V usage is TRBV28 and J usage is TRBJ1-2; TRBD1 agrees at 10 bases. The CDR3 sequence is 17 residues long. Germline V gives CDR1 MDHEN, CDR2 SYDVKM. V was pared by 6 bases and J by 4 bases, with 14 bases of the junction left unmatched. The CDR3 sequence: CASRPVTGGRWGYGYTF. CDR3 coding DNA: TGTGCCAGCAGACCCGTGACAGGGGGCAGATGGGGCTATGGCTACACCTTC.

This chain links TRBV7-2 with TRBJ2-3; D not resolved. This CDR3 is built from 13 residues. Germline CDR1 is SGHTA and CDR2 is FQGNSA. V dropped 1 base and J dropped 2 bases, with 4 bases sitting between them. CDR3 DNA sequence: TGTGCCAGCAGCTTAGTGACCACAGATACGCAGTATTTT. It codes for CASSLVTTDTQYF.

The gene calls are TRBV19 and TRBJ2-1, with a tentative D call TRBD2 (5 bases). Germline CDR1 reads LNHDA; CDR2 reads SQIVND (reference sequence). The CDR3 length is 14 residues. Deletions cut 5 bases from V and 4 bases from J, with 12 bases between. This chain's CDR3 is CASSRRAVYNEQFF. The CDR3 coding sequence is TGTGCCAGTAGTCGCCGAGCGGTATACAATGAGCAGTTCTTC.

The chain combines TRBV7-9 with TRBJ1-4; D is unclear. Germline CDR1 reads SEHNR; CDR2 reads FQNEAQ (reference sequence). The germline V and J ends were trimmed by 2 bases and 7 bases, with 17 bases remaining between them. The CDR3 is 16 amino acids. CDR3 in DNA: TGTGCCAGCAGCTTATTGGCACTCCAGAGGGTTGAAAAACTGTTTTTT. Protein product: CASSLLALQRVEKLFF.

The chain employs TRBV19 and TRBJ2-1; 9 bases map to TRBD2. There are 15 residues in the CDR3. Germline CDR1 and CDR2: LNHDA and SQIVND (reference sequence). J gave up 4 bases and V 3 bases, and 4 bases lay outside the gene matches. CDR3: CASSMGLAYYNEQFF. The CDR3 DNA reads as TGTGCCAGTAGTATGGGACTAGCATATTACAATGAGCAGTTCTTC.

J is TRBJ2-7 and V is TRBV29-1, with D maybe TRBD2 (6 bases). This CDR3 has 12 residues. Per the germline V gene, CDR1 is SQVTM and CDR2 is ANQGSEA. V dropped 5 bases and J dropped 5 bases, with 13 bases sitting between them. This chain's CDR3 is CSVFRERDEQYF. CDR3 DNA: TGCAGCGTTTTCCGGGAGAGGGACGAGCAGTACTTC.

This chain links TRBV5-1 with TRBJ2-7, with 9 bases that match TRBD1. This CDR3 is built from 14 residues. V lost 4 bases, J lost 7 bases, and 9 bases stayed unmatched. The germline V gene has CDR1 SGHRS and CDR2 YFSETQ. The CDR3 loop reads CASSPGQGLGEQYF. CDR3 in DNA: TGCGCCAGCAGCCCAGGACAGGGGTTGGGGGAGCAGTACTTC.

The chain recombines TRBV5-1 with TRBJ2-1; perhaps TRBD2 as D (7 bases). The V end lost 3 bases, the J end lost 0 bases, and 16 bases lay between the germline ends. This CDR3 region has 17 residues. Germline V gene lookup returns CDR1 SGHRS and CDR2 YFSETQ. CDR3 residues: CASSSHGGGSSYNEQFF. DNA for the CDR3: TGCGCCAGCAGCTCCCACGGGGGCGGGAGCTCCTACAATGAGCAGTTCTTC.

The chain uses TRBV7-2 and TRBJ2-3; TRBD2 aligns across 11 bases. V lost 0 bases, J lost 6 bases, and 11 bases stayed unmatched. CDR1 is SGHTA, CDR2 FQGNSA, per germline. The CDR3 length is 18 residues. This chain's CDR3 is CASSLAHPGLAARDTQYF. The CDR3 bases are TGTGCCAGCAGCTTAGCTCACCCGGGACTAGCGGCTCGTGATACGCAGTATTTT.

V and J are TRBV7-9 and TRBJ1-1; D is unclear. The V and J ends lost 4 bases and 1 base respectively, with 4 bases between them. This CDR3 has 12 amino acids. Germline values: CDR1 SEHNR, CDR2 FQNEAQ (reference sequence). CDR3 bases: TGTGCCAGCAGCTGGACGAACACTGAAGCTTTCTTT. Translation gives CASSWTNTEAFF.

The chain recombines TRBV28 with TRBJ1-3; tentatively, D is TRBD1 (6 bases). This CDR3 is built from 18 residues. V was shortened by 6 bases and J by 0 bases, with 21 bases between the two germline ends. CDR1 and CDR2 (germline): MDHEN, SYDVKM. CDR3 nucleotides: TGTGCCAGCAGACCTAGGGGGGAATCACCGAGCTCTGGAAACACCATATATTTT. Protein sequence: CASRPRGESPSSGNTIYF. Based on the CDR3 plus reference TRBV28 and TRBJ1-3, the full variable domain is DVKVTQSSRYLVKRTGEKVFLECVQDMDHENMFWYRQDPGLGLRLIYFSYDVKMKEKGDIPEGYSVSREKKERFSLILESASTNQTSMYLCASRPRGESPSSGNTIYFGEGSWLTVV.

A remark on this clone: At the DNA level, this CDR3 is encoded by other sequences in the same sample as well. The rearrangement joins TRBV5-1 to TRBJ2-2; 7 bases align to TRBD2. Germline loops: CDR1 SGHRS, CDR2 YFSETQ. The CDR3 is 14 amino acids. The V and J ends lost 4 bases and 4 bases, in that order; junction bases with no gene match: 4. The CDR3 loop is CASSLGGSTGELFF. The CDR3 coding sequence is TGCGCCAGCAGCCTCGGGGGGTCCACCGGGGAGCTGTTTTTT.

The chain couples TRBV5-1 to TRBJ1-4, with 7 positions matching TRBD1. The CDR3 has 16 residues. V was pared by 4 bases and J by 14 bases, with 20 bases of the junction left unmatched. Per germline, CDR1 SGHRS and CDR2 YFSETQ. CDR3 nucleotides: TGCGCCAGCAGCGATTTACCGGGACAGACCTCATACAGGCTGTTTTTT. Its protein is CASSDLPGQTSYRLFF.

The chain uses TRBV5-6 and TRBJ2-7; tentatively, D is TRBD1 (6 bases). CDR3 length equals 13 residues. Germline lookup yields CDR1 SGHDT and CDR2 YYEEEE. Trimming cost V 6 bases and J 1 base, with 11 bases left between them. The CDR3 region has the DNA TGTGCCAGCATTCTACAGGGTTCCTACGAGCAGTACTTC. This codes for CASILQGSYEQYF.

CDR3 in DNA: TGTGCCAGCAGCGCAGACAGGGGCTATGGCTACACCTTC. This gives the protein CASSADRGYGYTF. The V gene is TRBV6-4, the J gene TRBJ1-2; 8 bases match TRBD1. CDR1 is MRHNA, CDR2 SNTAGT, per germline. The junction had 4 bases not matched to a gene; V was cut back by 6 bases and J by 4 bases. This CDR3 has 13 residues.

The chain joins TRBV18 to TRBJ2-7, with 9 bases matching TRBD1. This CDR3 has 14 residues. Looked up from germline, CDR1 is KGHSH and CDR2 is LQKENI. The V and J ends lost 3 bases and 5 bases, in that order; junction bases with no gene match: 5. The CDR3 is CASSPGQGINEQYF. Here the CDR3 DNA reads TGTGCCAGCTCACCGGGACAGGGTATAAACGAGCAGTACTTC.

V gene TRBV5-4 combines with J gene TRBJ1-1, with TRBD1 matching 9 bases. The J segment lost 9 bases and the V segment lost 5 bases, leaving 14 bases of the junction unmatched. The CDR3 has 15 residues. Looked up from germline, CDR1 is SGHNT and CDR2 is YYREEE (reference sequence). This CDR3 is CASRPWDRATTQAFF. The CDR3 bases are TGTGCCAGCAGACCCTGGGACAGGGCCACTACGCAAGCTTTCTTT.

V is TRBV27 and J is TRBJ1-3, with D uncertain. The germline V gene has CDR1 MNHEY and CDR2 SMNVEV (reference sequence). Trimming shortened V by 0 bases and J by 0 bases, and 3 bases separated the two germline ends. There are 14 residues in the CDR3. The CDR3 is CASSLSFSGNTIYF. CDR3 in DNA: TGTGCCAGCAGTTTATCCTTCTCTGGAAACACCATATATTTT.

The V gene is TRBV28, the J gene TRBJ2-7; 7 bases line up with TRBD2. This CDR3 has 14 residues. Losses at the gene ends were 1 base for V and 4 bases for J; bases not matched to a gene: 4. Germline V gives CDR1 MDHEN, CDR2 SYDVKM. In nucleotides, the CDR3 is TGTGCCAGCAGTTTATCGGGGGGTGAATACGAGCAGTACTTC. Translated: CASSLSGGEYEQYF.

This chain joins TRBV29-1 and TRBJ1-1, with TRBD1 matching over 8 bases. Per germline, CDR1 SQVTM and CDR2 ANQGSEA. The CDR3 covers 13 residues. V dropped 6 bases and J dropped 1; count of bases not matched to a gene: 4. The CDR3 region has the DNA TGCAGCGTCTCAACAGGGGGGAACACTGAAGCTTTCTTT. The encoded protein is CSVSTGGNTEAFF.

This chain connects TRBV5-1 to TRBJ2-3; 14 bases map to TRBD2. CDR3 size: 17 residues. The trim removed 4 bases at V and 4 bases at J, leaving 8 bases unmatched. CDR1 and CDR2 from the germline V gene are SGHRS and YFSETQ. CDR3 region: CASSRLAGGPRADTQYF. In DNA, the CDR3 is TGCGCCAGCAGCCGACTAGCGGGAGGGCCCCGTGCAGATACGCAGTATTTT.

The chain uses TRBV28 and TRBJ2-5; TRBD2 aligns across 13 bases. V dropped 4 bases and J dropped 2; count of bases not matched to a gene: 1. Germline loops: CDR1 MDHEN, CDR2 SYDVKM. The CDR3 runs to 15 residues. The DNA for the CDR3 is TGTGCCAGCAGTTCGGGACTAGCGGGGCAAGAGACCCAGTACTTC. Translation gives CASSSGLAGQETQYF.

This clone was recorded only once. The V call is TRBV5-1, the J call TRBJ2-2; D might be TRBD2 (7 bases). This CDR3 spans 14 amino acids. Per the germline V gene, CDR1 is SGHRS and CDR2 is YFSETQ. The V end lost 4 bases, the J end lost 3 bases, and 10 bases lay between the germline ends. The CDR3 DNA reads TGCGCCAGCAGCACAGGGAGGGACACCGGGGAGCTGTTTTTT. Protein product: CASSTGRDTGELFF. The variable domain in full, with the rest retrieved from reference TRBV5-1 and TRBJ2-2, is KAGVTQTPRYLIKTRGQQVTLSCSPISGHRSVSWYQQTPGQGLQFLFEYFSETQRNKGNFPGRFSGRQFSNSRSEMNVSTLELGDSALYLCASSTGRDTGELFFGEGSRLTVL.

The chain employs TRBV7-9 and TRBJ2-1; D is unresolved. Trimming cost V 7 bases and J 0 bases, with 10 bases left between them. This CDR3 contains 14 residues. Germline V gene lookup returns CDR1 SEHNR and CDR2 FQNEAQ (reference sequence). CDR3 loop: CASTLVSSYNEQFF. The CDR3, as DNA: TGTGCCAGCACCCTCGTGAGCTCCTACAATGAGCAGTTCTTC.

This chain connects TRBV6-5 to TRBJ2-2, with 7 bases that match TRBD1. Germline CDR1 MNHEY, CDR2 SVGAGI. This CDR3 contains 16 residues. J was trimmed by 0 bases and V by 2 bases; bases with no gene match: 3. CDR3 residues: CASSYSGTANTGELFF. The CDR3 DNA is TGTGCCAGCAGTTACAGTGGGACAGCGAACACCGGGGAGCTGTTTTTT.

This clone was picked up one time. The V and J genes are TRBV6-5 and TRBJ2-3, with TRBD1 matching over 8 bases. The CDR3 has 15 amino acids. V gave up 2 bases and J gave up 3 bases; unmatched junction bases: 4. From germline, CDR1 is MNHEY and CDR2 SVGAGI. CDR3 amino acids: CASSYRTGSTDTQYF. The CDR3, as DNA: TGTGCCAGCAGTTACCGGACAGGGTCGACAGATACGCAGTATTTT.

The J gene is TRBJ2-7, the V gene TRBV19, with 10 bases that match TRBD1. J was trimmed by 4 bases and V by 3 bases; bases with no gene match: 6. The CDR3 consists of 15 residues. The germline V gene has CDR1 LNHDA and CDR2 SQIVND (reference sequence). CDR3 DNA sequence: TGTGCCAGTAGTATCGCGGACAGGGGGTCTTACGAGCAGTACTTC. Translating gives CASSIADRGSYEQYF.